This T cell receptor (beta chain) was sequenced in a study of blood T cell repertoires in COVID-19. This CDR3 has 21 residues. The V gene's germline CDR1 is SGDLS and CDR2 YYNGEE. Trimming removed 3 bases from V and 2 bases from J; junction bases left unmatched: 24. As originally analysed: Reference gene primer amplification yielded estimated nucleated cell counts. Clones were read by immunoSEQ multiplex PCR, and TCRdb kept only the in-frame ones, dropping some. For V, J and clone size, that table is used; D and trimming come from the DNA. The sample yields over 85,000 clones, around 90% seen once. V gene TRBV9 combines with J gene TRBJ2-7; 9 nucleotides agree with TRBD1. This TCR came from a woman between 50 and 59 years old with COVID-19, enrolled during active disease. The sequenced material came from peripheral blood. CDR3 in DNA: TGTGCCAGCAGCGCGATGGACCCCGGGACAGGGTTAATAGGACTTCCCTACGAGCAGTACTTC. Amino acid sequence: CASSAMDPGTGLIGLPYEQYF.